The 20 T cell receptor beta chains in this list originate from one sample, sequenced in a study of T cell repertoires in cytomegalovirus infection. In TCRdb, the reads were re-called with MiXCR into one record per CDR3 protein. The sample contains approximately 110,000 distinct CDR3 sequences, about 30% of which appear only once. Their antigens are not known. Sequencing was performed on CD8+ T cells from cultured PBMCs, taken from culture after CMV antigen stimulation. The receptors were sampled from a human donor in good health (CMV status not recorded). Some clones in this sample may be carry-over from other donors' samples.

This clonotype has ten or more counts. The V call is TRBV4-1, the J call TRBJ2-7, with 9 bases matching TRBD1. CDR3 length equals 17 residues. Trimming took 0 bases from V and 3 from J; bases not matched to a gene: 9. Germline assignment: CDR1 MGHRA and CDR2 YSYEKL. CDR3 residues: CASSQDPPGTGSYEQYF. The DNA of the CDR3 is TGCGCCAGCAGCCAAGACCCCCCCGGGACAGGGAGCTACGAGCAGTACTTC.

V and J are TRBV6-5 and TRBJ2-7; tentative D call: TRBD1 (5 bases). Germline V gene lookup returns CDR1 MNHEY and CDR2 SVGAGI. Trimming stripped 2 bases from V and 3 bases from J, with 11 bases between. This CDR3 region has 14 residues. The CDR3 DNA reads TGTGCCAGCAGTTACGCAGGGCCTTTCTACGAGCAGTACTTC. Protein product: CASSYAGPFYEQYF.

There are a few counts of this clonotype. The chain has TRBV7-6 and TRBJ2-2; D is perhaps TRBD1 or TRBD2 (5 bases each). Germline V lookup: CDR1 SGHVS, CDR2 FNYEAQ. Trimming stripped 5 bases from V and 0 bases from J, with 13 bases between. The CDR3 covers 16 residues. This CDR3 is CASSPLGVSNTGELFF. The CDR3 DNA sequence: TGTGCCAGCAGCCCGTTGGGGGTATCGAACACCGGGGAGCTGTTTTTT. Drawing the rest from reference TRBV7-6 and TRBJ2-2, the complete variable domain is GAGVSQSPRYKVTKRGQDVALRCDPISGHVSLYWYRQALGQGPEFLTYFNYEAQQDKSGLPNDRFSAERPEGSISTLTIQRTEQRDSAMYRCASSPLGVSNTGELFFGEGSRLTVL.

The V and J genes are TRBV5-1 and TRBJ1-2, with TRBD1 identical over 9 bases. Germline V lookup: CDR1 SGHRS, CDR2 YFSETQ. There are 15 residues in the CDR3. V shed 2 bases and J 4 bases; nucleotides not matched to a gene: 6. The CDR3 is CASSFRTGDSYGYTF. The CDR3 nucleotides are TGCGCCAGCAGCTTTAGGACAGGGGACAGCTATGGCTACACCTTC.

This clonotype was seen many times. This chain connects TRBV7-9 to TRBJ2-1; 8 nucleotides line up with TRBD1. The germline CDR1 and CDR2 sequences are SEHNR and FQNEAQ (reference sequence). The CDR3 spans 14 residues. V lost 8 bases and J lost 4; bases outside the gene matches: 7. In nucleotides, the CDR3 is TGTGCCAGCCGCCGGGACAGGTCTTACAATGAGCAGTTCTTC. The encoded protein is CASRRDRSYNEQFF.

The CDR3 loop is CASLRSLGIGYTF. CDR3 bases: TGTGCCAGCCTACGGTCCTTGGGGATTGGCTACACCTTC. V and J are TRBV12-3 or TRBV12-4 and TRBJ1-2; no definite D call. The CDR3 loop spans 13 amino acids. V was cut by 8 bases and J by 7 bases, with 17 bases left in between.

This clonotype is termed medium-sized. The chain links TRBV7-2 to TRBJ2-5, with 8 bases lining up with TRBD2. Looked up from germline, CDR1 is SGHTA and CDR2 is FQGNSA. J lost 0 bases, V lost 1 base, and 1 base had no gene match. The CDR3 sequence is 15 residues long. CDR3 sequence reads: CASSLVRGDQETQYF. The CDR3 nucleotides read TGTGCCAGCAGCTTAGTGCGGGGGGACCAAGAGACCCAGTACTTC.

The CDR3 sequence is CASSLGLTTGHTEAFF. Written as DNA, the CDR3 is TGTGCCAGTAGTCTAGGACTCACGACGGGTCACACTGAAGCTTTCTTT. This sequence joins TRBV19 and TRBJ1-1; no clear D. V lost 5 bases, J lost 3 bases, and 19 bases lay in between. Germline assignment: CDR1 LNHDA and CDR2 SQIVND (reference sequence). This CDR3 is built from 16 residues.

The chain carries TRBV5-1 and TRBJ2-1; D unresolved. Trimming shortened V by 1 base and J by 2 bases, and 7 bases separated the two germline ends. The V gene's germline CDR1 is SGHRS and CDR2 YFSETQ. This CDR3 spans 14 amino acids. In nucleotides, the CDR3 is TGCGCCAGCAGCTTGACGGGTCCCTACAATGAGCAGTTCTTC. Its translation is CASSLTGPYNEQFF.

This clonotype was seen many times. The chain couples TRBV7-9 to TRBJ2-4; 8 bases line up with TRBD2. This CDR3 spans 14 amino acids. Germline assignment: CDR1 SEHNR and CDR2 FQNEAQ (reference sequence). Germline trimming cut 4 bases from V and 4 bases from J; bases unmatched to any gene: 3. The CDR3, as DNA: TGTGCCAGCAGCTCGGGGGGGGGAAAAAACATTCAGTACTTC. It translates to CASSSGGGKNIQYF.

This rearrangement joins TRBV5-1 to TRBJ2-1; 10 bases align to TRBD1. The CDR3 extends over 15 amino acids. The ends lost 4 bases at V and 7 bases at J; junction bases unmatched: 8. CDR1 and CDR2 from the germline V gene are SGHRS and YFSETQ. The CDR3 here is CASSLDRGLGNEQFF. CDR3 sequence (DNA): TGCGCCAGCAGCCTAGACAGGGGGCTTGGGAATGAGCAGTTCTTC.

This clonotype was counted only a few times. This chain joins TRBV12-3 or TRBV12-4 and TRBJ1-2; the D is unclear. V lost 3 bases, J lost 4 bases, and 9 bases lay in between. CDR3 length: 13 residues. The CDR3 protein is CASSFTETYGYTF. CDR3 nucleotides: TGTGCCAGCAGTTTCACAGAGACCTATGGCTACACCTTC.

This chain links TRBV7-2 with TRBJ1-5; maybe TRBD1 (5 bases). The CDR3 loop spans 15 amino acids. CDR1 SGHTA and CDR2 FQGNSA come from the germline V gene. Trimming shortened V by 2 bases and J by 3 bases, and 11 bases separated the two germline ends. The CDR3 region has the DNA TGTGCCAGCAGCTTATCAGGGAGAGACAATCAGCCCCAGCATTTT. Translating gives CASSLSGRDNQPQHF.

In this sample, this clonotype turned up a few times. V is TRBV2 and J is TRBJ1-3; D gene uncertain. Germline V gene data show CDR1 as SNHLY and CDR2 as FYNNEI. V was shortened by 5 bases and J by 0 bases, with 14 bases between the two germline ends. The CDR3 sequence is 16 residues long. The DNA of the CDR3 is TGTGCCAGCAGTTGGGCCACTCCCACCTCTGGAAACACCATATATTTT. Its protein product is CASSWATPTSGNTIYF.

This clonotype has a handful of counts. This may come from a read error, since a much larger clone is one base off. The chain has TRBV6-1 and TRBJ2-7, with a possible D match to TRBD1 (7 bases). Germline lookup yields CDR1 MNHNS and CDR2 SASEGT. The CDR3 runs to 13 residues. Trimming cost V 8 bases and J 0 bases, with 11 bases left between them. CDR3 residues: CASGGDSSYEQYF. The CDR3 bases are TGTGCCAGCGGCGGGGACAGCTCCTACGAGCAGTACTTC.

This clonotype came up a few times. The chain uses TRBV9 and TRBJ2-7; D is undetermined. The CDR3 is 12 amino acids. V lost 4 bases and J lost 2, with 7 bases in between. Looked up from germline, CDR1 is SGDLS and CDR2 is YYNGEE. CDR3 sequence reads: CASSPRAYEQYF. The CDR3 nucleotides read TGTGCCAGCAGCCCCCGGGCCTACGAGCAGTACTTC.

The table lists this clonotype with many counts. This chain joins TRBV7-2 and TRBJ2-7; TRBD2 might be the D (6 bases). V was pared by 5 bases and J by 0 bases, with 11 bases between. CDR1 and CDR2 from the germline V gene are SGHTA and FQGNSA. The CDR3 sequence is 14 residues long. As DNA, the CDR3 is TGTGCCAGCAGCGGGCGGGAAAACTCCTACGAGCAGTACTTC. This translates into CASSGRENSYEQYF.

The chain has TRBV4-1 and TRBJ2-6; maybe TRBD2 (5 bases). The CDR3 covers 17 residues. Germline values: CDR1 MGHRA, CDR2 YSYEKL. Trimming left V 0 bases short and J 0 bases short, with 9 bases between. The CDR3: CASSQDVRGSGANVLTF. The CDR3 region has the DNA TGCGCCAGCAGCCAAGACGTTCGGGGCTCTGGGGCCAACGTCCTGACTTTC.

In regard to this clonotype: A much larger clone is a single base away; this may be a read error. The rearrangement links TRBV12-3 or TRBV12-4 to TRBJ2-5; the D is unclear. The CDR3 consists of 13 residues. V was pared by 6 bases and J by 9 bases, with 17 bases between. The CDR3 protein is CASRGTLTEAQYF. The CDR3 DNA is TGTGCCAGCAGGGGAACCCTTACCGAGGCCCAGTACTTC.

In this sample, this clonotype turned up a few times. The J gene is TRBJ2-1, the V gene TRBV19; either TRBD1 or TRBD2 may fit D (6 bases each). V was cut by 3 bases and J by 9 bases, with 12 bases left in between. The germline V gene encodes CDR1 LNHDA and CDR2 SQIVND (reference sequence). CDR3 length: 13 residues. The DNA for the CDR3 is TGTGCCAGTAGTATGGGGGCCGGGGGTGAGCAGTTCTTC. Translating it yields CASSMGAGGEQFF.